This TCR beta chain was found in a study of beta chain features in type 1 diabetes. CD4+ naive, central memory, regulatory and stem cell-like memory subsets were isolated by sorting on CD45RO/CCR7/CD25/CD127/CD95/CD27. CDR3 length: 13 residues. CDR1 and CDR2 from the germline V gene are SGDLS and YYNGEE. J was trimmed by 8 bases and V by 4 bases; bases with no gene match: 7. As every portion of the isolated RNA was reverse transcribed, the sequencing read expressed TCRB transcripts. The method was immunoSEQ multiplex PCR; TCRdb's version includes in-frame clones alone and lacks a portion of them. Of around 400,000 clones in the sample, around 13% were seen once. Notes on the study in general: Moderately but significantly shorter TCRB CDR3s were found in Type 1 diabetes patients in all four CD4+ subsets. The VDJ junctions of type 1 diabetes patients carried fewer insertions and more deletions.

This clone turned up a few times. Its antigen remains unknown. The origin of this receptor is a man aged 18 to 29 in good health. Specimen: naive CD4+ T cells from blood. The V and J genes are TRBV9 and TRBJ1-2; 8 nucleotides agree with TRBD1. The CDR3 nucleotides are TGTGCCAGCAGCCCCAGGACAGGGCCCGGCTACACCTTC. Translated, it gives CASSPRTGPGYTF. The full variable domain, with the rest looked up from reference TRBV9 and TRBJ1-2, is DSGVTQTPKHLITATGQRVTLRCSPRSGDLSVYWYQQSLDQGLQFLIQYYNGEERAKGNILERFSAQQFPDLHSELNLSSLELGDSALYFCASSPRTGPGYTFGSGTRLTVV.